This T cell receptor (beta chain) appears in the sequencing data of a study of radiation and T cells in renal cell carcinoma. Study results and limitations: From baseline, blood top tumor clonotypes peaked at 2 weeks post-radiation.

As to this clone: Its antigen is not known.

Sequencing was performed with immunoSEQ multiplex PCR; in TCRdb, only in-frame clones are kept and a portion is missing. Here the sample spans around 95,000 clones, roughly 84% being singletons. V dropped 6 bases and J dropped 6 bases, with 11 bases sitting between them. This CDR3 comprises 11 residues. The V gene's germline CDR1 is DFQATT and CDR2 SNEGSKA (reference sequence). Time point defined: blood 4 weeks post-SBRT, at nephrectomy. The treatment here: 15 Gy SBRT to primary tumor, nephrectomy 4 weeks later. Nephrectomy followed 15 Gy stereotactic body radiation by 4 weeks. The chain combines TRBV20-1 with TRBJ1-2, with D possibly TRBD1 on 5 matching bases. The TCR comes from a man aged 60-69 years with renal cell carcinoma. The specimen was blood, collected from a patient whose treatment included radiotherapy and nephrectomy. The CDR3 DNA reads TGCAGTGCGGAAGGGACCCATGGCTACACCTTC. This encodes CSAEGTHGYTF.